A selection of T cell receptor beta chains follows, all from one sample in a study of T cell responses to AZD1222 COVID-19 vaccine. Here immunoSEQ multiplex PCR was the method, and the copy in TCRdb shows in-frame clones only, minus some. The top ten clones hold about 1.5% of a sample with approximately 150,000 clones, roughly 90% of them seen once. The starting material was peripheral blood, obtained on day 0 of AZD1222 vaccination. Every receptor here comes from an adult in good health. The CDR3 runs from the conserved cysteine through the conserved F or W. A D gene is named only where the DNA matches it firmly. Not every row has a clone size; where given, it reads once, few, many or a size class.

TRBD1 | - | TRBJ1-1 | TRBV5-1 | TGCGCCAGCAGCGCAAGACAGGGGACGAACACTGAAGCTTTCTTT | CASSARQGTNTEAFF
- | once | TRBJ2-1 | TRBV2 | TGTGCCAGCAGTGTCGAGAATGAGCAGTTCTTC | CASSVENEQFF
- | - | TRBJ1-1 | TRBV11-2 | TGTGCCAGCAGCTTAGGGCAGGGGCTCCTGGACACTGAAGCTTTCTTT | CASSLGQGLLDTEAFF
- | - | TRBJ1-1 | TRBV4-3 | TGCGCCAGCAGCCAAAGTCGGGTGACTGAAGCTTTCTTT | CASSQSRVTEAFF
- | - | TRBJ2-7 | TRBV19 | TGTGCCAGTAGTACTCAACAGAGCATCTTCTACGAGCAGTACTTC | CASSTQQSIFYEQYF
- | - | TRBJ2-4 | TRBV9 | TGTGCCAGCAGCGTAGTTCGGCTAGCCAAAAACATTCAGTACTTC | CASSVVRLAKNIQYF
- | - | TRBJ2-1 | TRBV6-5 | TGTGCCAGCAGTTACTCGGGGGCGGAGCAGTTCTTC | CASSYSGAEQFF
- | - | TRBJ1-3 | TRBV12-5 | TGTGCTAGTGGCCCCACAGCCTTCTCTGGAAACACCATATATTTT | CASGPTAFSGNTIYF
- | - | TRBJ2-1 | TRBV4-2 | TGTGCCAGCAGCCAAGATGCGCACAATGAGCAGTTCTTC | CASSQDAHNEQFF
TRBD2 | - | TRBJ2-3 | TRBV13 | TGTGCCAGCAGCCCACCGCTGGGGACTAGCGGGAGGACAGATACGCAGTATTTT | CASSPPLGTSGRTDTQYF
- | once | TRBJ1-1 | TRBV7-8 | TGTGCCAGCAGCCGTCACAGGGCCTATAGCACTGAAGCTTTCTTT | CASSRHRAYSTEAFF
TRBD2 | - | TRBJ2-1 | TRBV6-6 | TGTGCCAGCACTAGCGGGGGGGCTCCTAATGAGCAGTTCTTC | CASTSGGAPNEQFF
- | - | TRBJ1-5 | TRBV18 | TGTGCCAGCTCACCATCGGGGAGAAATCAGCCCCAGCATTTT | CASSPSGRNQPQHF
- | - | TRBJ1-5 | TRBV5-6 | TGTGCCAGCAGCTTGAAGGGTAGCAATCAGCCCCAGCATTTT | CASSLKGSNQPQHF
TRBD1 | - | TRBJ1-1 | TRBV5-1 | TGCGCCAGCAGCTTGACCGGGACAGGGAACACTGAAGCTTTCTTT | CASSLTGTGNTEAFF
- | - | TRBJ1-5 | TRBV7-2 | TGTGCCAGCAGCCGGGGCCTAAATCAGCCCCAGCATTTT | CASSRGLNQPQHF
- | once | TRBJ2-1 | TRBV6-1 | TGTGCCAGCAGTGAAGACCCGGAGGCCTACAATGAGCAGTTCTTC | CASSEDPEAYNEQFF
- | - | TRBJ1-1 | TRBV10-3 | TGTGCCACCTCCCTGGGGGCGGAAGCTTTCTTT | CATSLGAEAFF
- | - | TRBJ1-1 | TRBV5-6 | TGTGCCAGCAGCCACCGGTCTCGCGAAGCTTTCTTT | CASSHRSREAFF
- | - | TRBJ1-1 | TRBV27 | TGTGCCAGCAGTGCCGACCTGGGGGCGAACACTGAAGCTTTCTTT | CASSADLGANTEAFF
TRBD1 | once | TRBJ1-5 | TRBV5-1 | TGCGCCAGCAGCTTGGTATCAGGGGGCGATCAGCCCCAGCATTTT | CASSLVSGGDQPQHF
TRBD2 | once | TRBJ2-7 | TRBV30 | TGTGCCTGGAGTGGGTCGCATGAGGGACTAGTGTGGGACGAGCAGTACTTC | CAWSGSHEGLVWDEQYF
- | - | TRBJ1-1 | TRBV6-5 | TGTGCCAGCAGTTCCGCAGGAGTCATGAACACTGAAGCTTTCTTT | CASSSAGVMNTEAFF
- | - | TRBJ1-3 | TRBV13 | TGTGCCAGCAGCTTAGGGGACTTCTCTGGAAACACCATATATTTT | CASSLGDFSGNTIYF
- | - | TRBJ1-2 | TRBV6-5 | TGTGCCAGCAGCAATCGAAGGACAGTCTATGGCTACACCTTC | CASSNRRTVYGYTF
TRBD2 | - | TRBJ2-7 | TRBV27 | TGTGCCAGCAAGTCGGGAGGGGCGGGACTTGAGAGGGAGCAGTACTTC | CASKSGGAGLEREQYF
TRBD1 | - | TRBJ2-7 | TRBV29-1 | TGCAGCGTAATGACAGGGAACTCCTACGAGCAGTACTTC | CSVMTGNSYEQYF
- | - | TRBJ1-5 | TRBV28 | TGTGCCAGTAGGGACGGCGGAAGGCCCCAGCATTTT | CASRDGGRPQHF
TRBD1 | - | TRBJ1-3 | TRBV6-6 | TGTGCCAGCAGTCGACGGACAGGGTCGGCAGGAAACACCATATATTTT | CASSRRTGSAGNTIYF
- | - | TRBJ1-5 | TRBV27 | TGTGCCAGCAGTCTTTCACAGGCTAATCAGCCCCAGCATTTT | CASSLSQANQPQHF
- | once | TRBJ2-7 | TRBV5-1 | TGCGCCAGCAGCTTACAGGTGAACGAGCAGTACTTC | CASSLQVNEQYF
TRBD1 | - | TRBJ1-1 | TRBV28 | TGTGCCAGCAGTTCAGGGGGCTACCGAAACACTGAAGCTTTCTTT | CASSSGGYRNTEAFF
- | - | TRBJ1-4 | TRBV30 | TGTGCCTGGAGCGGGGGAAAGGATGAAAAACTGTTTTTT | CAWSGGKDEKLFF
TRBD1 | - | TRBJ1-2 | TRBV7-8 | TGTGCCAGCAGGATCGGACAGGGAGATGGCTACACCTTC | CASRIGQGDGYTF
- | few | TRBJ1-6 | TRBV6-2/TRBV6-3 | TGTGCCAGCACCCCTAAGGGAGGGACTTCACCCCTCCACTTT | CASTPKGGTSPLHF
TRBD1 | - | TRBJ2-3 | TRBV19 | TGTGCCAGTAGTTTCGGACAGGCAAGCACAGATACGCAGTATTTT | CASSFGQASTDTQYF
- | - | TRBJ2-1 | TRBV5-1 | TGCGCCAGCAGCGAGCGGGCGTTGGAGTACAATGAGCAGTTCTTC | CASSERALEYNEQFF
TRBD2 | - | TRBJ2-5 | TRBV7-9 | TGTGCCAGCAGCCGACGGATGAGCGGGACCCAAGAGACCCAGTACTTC | CASSRRMSGTQETQYF
- | - | TRBJ2-1 | TRBV11-1 | TGTGCCAGCAGCTTAATCAATGAGCAGTTCTTC | CASSLINEQFF
- | - | TRBJ1-6 | TRBV6-5 | TGTGCCAGCAGTTCCCCAAGGACACTTGGGAATTCACCCCTCCACTTT | CASSSPRTLGNSPLHF
- | - | TRBJ1-2 | TRBV5-4 | TGTGCCAGCAGCTTGGAGGGCAGGGTTGGCTATGGCTACACCTTC | CASSLEGRVGYGYTF
- | - | TRBJ1-4 | TRBV7-9 | TGTGCCAGCAGCTTAATAGGGGCGGGTGAAAAACTGTTTTTT | CASSLIGAGEKLFF
- | - | TRBJ1-1 | TRBV19 | TGTGCCAGTAGTATAGATACTCCTATAGGGCAAACTGAAGCTTTCTTT | CASSIDTPIGQTEAFF
- | - | TRBJ1-2 | TRBV6-1 | TGTGCCAGCAGTGAACTGTGGAAGAATAACGGCTACACCTTC | CASSELWKNNGYTF
- | - | TRBJ2-3 | TRBV3-1/TRBV3-2 | TGTGCCAGCAGCCAAGAAAGTGTGGCAACTGCTAGCACAGATACGCAGTATTTT | CASSQESVATASTDTQYF
- | - | TRBJ1-2 | TRBV28 | TGTGCCAGCAGTTTAGGGATGCAGAACTATGGCTACACCTTC | CASSLGMQNYGYTF
- | - | TRBJ2-3 | TRBV2 | TGTGCCAGCAGGCGGGGGCCCGGCTCAGATACGCAGTATTTT | CASRRGPGSDTQYF
- | - | TRBJ1-4 | TRBV7-2 | TGTGCCAGCAGCCTGAAGGGAACGAGAAAACTGTTTTTT | CASSLKGTRKLFF
TRBD1 | - | TRBJ2-5 | TRBV18 | TGTGCCAGCTCACCACTCAGGGGGCGAGAGACCCAGTACTTC | CASSPLRGRETQYF